The T cell receptor (beta chain) described here comes from a study of human versus mouse CDR3 diversity and MHC coevolution (dated by TCRdb to the late 2010s). About the investigation overall: According to reports, the immunoSEQ assay detects one in 200,000 T cells and minimizes multiplex PCR amplification bias. Across mouse and human samples, the number of valid reads per sample ranged from about 5.5 x 10^6 to 1.8 x 10^7. Three healthy volunteer blood donors were included in the human cohort, with one aged 30 to 39, one aged 40 to 50 and one aged 60 to 69 at collection. Human naive CD4 T cell repertoires served as a reference for TCR selection on multiple MHC II alleles, compared against human-TCR-locus transgenic mice with single MHC II. Broader findings and caveats from the paper: According to iCHAO1 estimates, humans had the largest TCR beta repertoire, 1.5 million to 2 million clonotypes, which was attributed likely to selection by multiple MHC II molecules. On average, humans had more CDR3 deletions and insertions than mice did, pointing to greater exonuclease and TdT activity. Repertoire diversity was not regarded as directly comparable between humans and mice because human T cells were selected on roughly 6 MHC II alleles. Most of the three human donors showed the lowest clonal inequality scores among all compared groups.

The QIAGEN blood and tissue kit was used to extract genomic DNA from the sorted cells, and that DNA was then quantified on a NanoDrop 1000. Using multiplex PCR of genomic DNA, the immunoSEQ platform deep sequenced and quantified the TCR alpha and beta chains. Turning to the authors' computational methods: Annotation of the TCR sequences relied on IMGT gene and region definitions. As a stand-in for the preselection repertoire, out-of-frame rearrangements were used and set against in-frame clonotypes. The iCHAO1 estimator provided with the immunoSEQ platform was used to estimate repertoire size. A Gini index based on the Lorenz curve was applied to in-frame amino acid clonotypes to measure clonal inequality. Shared clonotypes were counted with the intersect function of the R package tcR, and similarity was scored with the Jaccard index. The R prcomp function was used without normalization to run principal component analysis of V, J and V-J usage frequencies. The immuneACCESS repertoire file appears here via TCRdb, limited to in-frame rearrangements. These files lack a portion of the clones; in checked studies, under half of the deficit traces to unresolved V genes, and the cause of the others is not known. Clone size and V and J calls were adopted from that table, with D and trimming inferred from the DNA. The sample profile shows about 77,000 clones; 80% to 95% of them were found once. The ten largest clones represent around 0.15% of the sample.

The CDR3 has 15 amino acids, counting the end cysteine and phenylalanine. This entry keeps only the CDR3 DNA: 45 bases, framed from base 1. CDR1 MNHNS and CDR2 SASEGT are derived from the germline V gene. The junction shows trimming of 1 base on V and 7 bases on J, and the gene matches do not reach 6 bases of it. Fluorescence-activated cell sorting was used to isolate naive CD4 T cells, defined as CD45RO-negative and CD62L-positive, from PBMCs. Approximately 50 ml of fresh peripheral blood was collected from each donor, and PBMCs were isolated by Ficoll density centrifugation. Cell sorting was carried out on a FACSAria III instrument, and a purity above 85% was achieved for all samples. As for this clone: What antigen it recognizes has not been identified. Per-base qualities were not stored, and no clone one base away is much larger.

Specimen: naive CD4+ T cells from blood. What this sample's cell subset or site label stands for: CD45RO-negative CD62L-positive naive CD4 T cells. The source is a person between 30 and 69 years old in good health. The rearrangement combines TRBV6-1 with TRBJ1-1; 10 central nucleotides agree with TRBD1. The CDR3 corresponds to CASSEVRTGGSEAFF. The DNA sequence reads TGTGCCAGCAGTGAAGTCAGGACAGGGGGAAGTGAAGCTTTCTTT.